This record looks at one TCR beta chain sequence and its context. Its antigen has not been determined. No much larger clone is present one base from it, and per-base qualities are unavailable. This sample was taken from a study of blood T cell repertoires in COVID-19 (TCRdb year 2020). With respect to the entire study: Collaborator samples came from the United States, Italy and Spain and covered acute and convalescent phases of COVID-19. The material from the prospective study consisted of cDNA or gDNA derived from T cells, B-cell-depleted T cells, or PBMCs. Deeply sampled blood TCRbeta repertoires from subjects exposed to, actively infected with, or recovered from COVID-19 were included in the dataset. The repertoires were made available in a free public database intended to serve as a resource for research on the immune response to SARS-CoV-2. The samples were drawn from the first 160 participants of the ongoing ImmuneRACE study and from more than 1,000 subjects provided by 6 global collaborators. A de-identified subject ID, COVID-19 status, age in years and sex were almost always included in the sample metadata. Where available, HLA class I and class II types were obtained from metadata supplied by the sample provider rather than from assay-based typing. Here is what the overall study found, with its caveats: How much clinical and demographic metadata was included differed by source and by participant, and the metadata was provided uncurated.

The immunoSEQ Assay, a bias-controlled multiplex PCR, was used to amplify TCRbeta CDR3 regions from genomic DNA. Per the authors' processing: The number of nucleated cells in each sample was estimated from the amplification of reference gene primers within the assay. To quantify the absolute abundance of each unique TCRbeta CDR3 rearrangement, sequence reads were collapsed and filtered. For each sample, productive Simpson clonality was calculated as the square root of Simpson's diversity index over productive rearrangements. TCRdb mirrors the immuneACCESS table, restricted to in-frame sequences. Some clones are absent from its copies; in checked studies, under half trace to an unresolved V gene, and the reason for the others is unknown. V and J calls and clone size are copied from that table; D and trimming were computed from the DNA. This sample is represented by about 300,000 clones; around 92% of them were singletons. The top ten clonotypes cover approximately 1.8% of the sample.

One collaborating source in Seattle enrolled patients while the patients were actively infected and followed the patients over time throughout the course of disease. Whole blood was collected in K2EDTA tubes by collaborating institutions according to the institutions' own protocols. Collaborator samples were shipped for TCRbeta analysis as frozen whole blood, isolated PBMCs, or DNA extracted from either sample type. The sequenced sample consisted of peripheral blood. The receptor comes from a woman in her 30s with COVID-19, enrolled during active disease.

For the CDR3, the sequence is CASSLDGPAGGRYGYTF. The sequenced DNA: TGTGCCAGCAGCTTAGACGGTCCGGCAGGGGGCCGGTATGGCTACACCTTC. The chain is made from TRBV13 and TRBJ1-2; a stretch of 8 junction bases matches TRBD1. Including the terminal cysteine and phenylalanine, the CDR3 comprises 17 residues. Only the CDR3 DNA is retained, 51 bases long and in frame from the first base. After removal of 1 base from V and 5 bases from J, the junction retains 12 bases not matched to a gene. CDR1 and CDR2 are drawn from the germline V gene (reference sequence): PRHDT, FYEKMQ.